The rows below give T cell receptor beta chains drawn from one sample of a study of cytomegalovirus exposure and HLA in healthy donors. Sequenced by immunoSEQ multiplex PCR; TCRdb stores in-frame clones only, minus some. The data show 130,000 to 150,000 clones, 70% to 80% seen once. The specimen was PBMCs. The receptors derive from a woman aged 45-65 years in good health and CMV-seronegative. The CDR3 runs from the conserved cysteine through the conserved F or W. Each record gives: D gene, J gene, V gene, clone size, CDR3 DNA, CDR3 protein. A D gene is named only where the DNA matches it firmly. Rows may omit the clone size; those that give it use once, few, many or a size class.

TRBD2,TRBJ2-1,TRBV19,few,TGTGCCAGTAGTAAGGGACTAGCGCCCTACAATGAGCAGTTCTTC,CASSKGLAPYNEQFF
-,TRBJ2-1,TRBV4-1,-,TGCGCCAGCAGCCAAGAAGGGAGGGAGCAGTTCTTC,CASSQEGREQFF
-,TRBJ1-1,TRBV7-9,-,TGTGCCAGCAGCTCCAACTCTCCCCGTGGCACTGAAGCTTTCTTT,CASSSNSPRGTEAFF
-,TRBJ2-2,TRBV10-3,-,TGTGCCATCAGTTCACAGGGTTCCGGGGAGCTGTTTTTT,CAISSQGSGELFF
-,TRBJ2-1,TRBV11-2,-,TGTGCCAGCAGCTTAGGGGGAGGCCTGAGCTCCTACAATGAGCAGTTCTTC,CASSLGGGLSSYNEQFF
TRBD1,TRBJ2-3,TRBV5-6,-,TGTGCCAGCAGGTCACCCCAGGGGGCAGGAGATACGCAGTATTTT,CASRSPQGAGDTQYF
-,TRBJ1-2,TRBV7-3,-,TGTGCCAGCAGCTTAATCAGGCAGGAAGGCTACACCTTC,CASSLIRQEGYTF
-,TRBJ2-7,TRBV30,-,TGTGCCTGGAGTGTATTAGCCCTCTACGAGCAGTACTTC,CAWSVLALYEQYF
-,TRBJ1-5,TRBV28,-,TGTGCCAGCAGAACACATACAGGGTTTAATCAGCCCCAGCATTTT,CASRTHTGFNQPQHF
-,TRBJ1-4,TRBV11-2,few,TGTGCCAGCAGCCGTACCCCGGGGGGAAATGAAAAACTGTTTTTT,CASSRTPGGNEKLFF
-,TRBJ1-1,TRBV4-2,-,TGTGCCAGCAGCCAAGGACAACTTGAAGCTTTCTTT,CASSQGQLEAFF
TRBD1,TRBJ2-2,TRBV7-3,-,TGTGCCAGCAGCCCTGACAGGGTCGGCACCGGGGAGCTGTTTTTT,CASSPDRVGTGELFF
TRBD2,TRBJ2-1,TRBV4-3,-,TGCGCCAGCAGCCCCCTAGCGGGGTCCTACAATGAGCAGTTCTTC,CASSPLAGSYNEQFF
TRBD1,TRBJ1-5,TRBV2,-,TGTGCCAGCGCCGGGACAGGAGGAAATCAGCCCCAGCATTTT,CASAGTGGNQPQHF
-,TRBJ1-1,TRBV5-4,-,TGTGCCAGCAGCTTGGGCGTCGACAGGGAAGCTTTCTTT,CASSLGVDREAFF